The subject of this entry is one T cell receptor (beta chain). Its antigen is unknown. Using triplicate sorts, approximately 300,000 cells were collected each time from every CD8+ T cell subset. The data were taken from a study of CXCR3-negative and CXCR3-positive naive CD8 T cells. Study overall: The libraries together contributed about 135 million TRB reads, each supplying about 1.5 +/- 0.3 million. Overall study findings and caveats: Researchers report that CXCR3-positive naive cells carry more hydrophobic TRB CDR3s than CXCR3-negative naive cells. Once cells were cryopreserved, CXCR3 expression went down partly, and most assays used fresh PBMCs. Memory CD8+ cells had much lower diversity, and both naive subsets had comparably high diversity.

UMI-labeled 5' RACE yielded the TRB cDNA libraries. TCRdb reanalyzed the 5' RACE reads, giving one entry per CDR3 protein sequence and no DNA. The listing records 130,000 to 150,000 distinct CDR3 sequences. The CDR3 spans 16 residues. Sequencing was done on a sample of naive CXCR3+ CD8+ T cells from blood. The subset denotes: CD45RO-CCR7+CD27+CD95- naive CD8+ T cells expressing CXCR3 (TNR3+). This TCR derives from a human donor in good health. Some clones in this sample may be carry-over from other donors' samples. The chain employs TRBV21-1 and TRBJ1-6. TRBV21-1 is deemed a pseudogene. The CDR3 loop is CAGSKARSGRVGEQYF.